This T cell receptor (beta chain) was recorded in a study of radiotherapy plus CTLA-4 blockade in lung cancer. At the level of the study: Objective responses arose in approximately 17% of patients, and under 40% experienced disease control. Overall study findings and caveats: There was expansion of tumor-derived TCR clones in blood after radiotherapy plus ipilimumab.

Focal radiation was given together with CTLA-4 blockade (ipilimumab) to patients with chemo-refractory metastatic non-small-cell lung cancer. Produced via immunoSEQ multiplex PCR; TCRdb's table is partial and in-frame only. The table includes approximately 49,000 clones, around 83% detected once. As to this clone: Its antigen is undetermined.

J was trimmed by 3 bases and V by 2 bases; bases with no gene match: 3. CDR1 is GTSNPN and CDR2 is SVGIG in the germline V gene (reference sequence). This CDR3 contains 14 residues. The input for sequencing was peripheral blood, taken from a patient treated with radiotherapy plus ipilimumab. This sequence joins TRBV30 and TRBJ2-3, with 9 positions matching TRBD2. The TCR was taken from a human donor with non-small cell lung cancer whose response to radiotherapy plus ipilimumab could not be evaluated. CDR3 nucleotide sequence: TGTGCCTGGAGTCTTAGCGGGAGAACAGATACGCAGTATTTT. Its protein is CAWSLSGRTDTQYF. The full variable domain, completed using reference TRBV30 and TRBJ2-3, is SQTIHQWPATLVQPVGSPLSLECTVEGTSNPNLYWYRQAAGRGLQLLFYSVGIGQISSEVPQNLSASRPQDRQFILSSKKLLLSDSGFYLCAWSLSGRTDTQYFGPGTRLTVL.